This TCR beta chain comes out of a study of T cell repertoires in cytomegalovirus infection. The table lists this clonotype with many counts. Its antigen is currently unknown. Trimming removed 1 base at V and 6 bases at J, with 13 bases between. Germline CDR1 is SGHTA and CDR2 is FQGNSA. The CDR3 contains 15 residues. Findings and limits, study-wide: In two of eight donors, the top clonotype was HLA-C-restricted CMV-specific.

TCRdb fed the reads into MiXCR, producing one record per CDR3 protein. This sample carries 100,000 or so distinct CDR3 sequences, approximately 15% of them seen once, and the ten largest clones take approximately 7.9%. The source material was PBMCs. V and J are TRBV7-2 and TRBJ1-5; no reliable D call. The sequence came from a human donor in good health (CMV status not recorded). Some clones in this sample may be carry-over from other donors' samples. This CDR3 is CASSLEANTFQPQHF. The CDR3 DNA reads TGTGCCAGCAGCTTAGAGGCGAATACATTTCAGCCCCAGCATTTT.